Shown below are 16 T cell receptor beta chains from a single sample sequenced in a study of control samples from healthy donors and cancer patients. Some clones are missing from TCRdb's copy, which holds only in-frame ones; the method was immunoSEQ multiplex PCR. Of roughly 80,000 clones in the sample, roughly 89% are singletons; the top ten hold under 2.5%. The sequencing sample was made of PBMCs. The origin of the receptors is a woman in her sixties or seventies with head and neck cancer.

This clone was recorded many times. The chain uses TRBV4-1 and TRBJ2-1; no definite D call. The CDR3 consists of 17 residues. The V end lost 0 bases, the J end lost 0 bases, and 12 bases lay between the germline ends. Per the germline V gene, CDR1 is MGHRA and CDR2 is YSYEKL. The DNA for the CDR3 is TGCGCCAGCAGCCAAGATTTCGGAGAACTCTCCTACAATGAGCAGTTCTTC. This codes for CASSQDFGELSYNEQFF.

The chain uses TRBV30 and TRBJ2-7, with TRBD2 matching 14 bases. The CDR3 loop spans 18 amino acids. Per the germline V gene, CDR1 is GTSNPN and CDR2 is SVGIG (reference sequence). Trimming at V came to 4 bases and at J to 0 bases, leaving 11 bases not matched to a gene. The CDR3 protein is CAWTTPGTSGSHSYEQYF. CDR3 sequence (DNA): TGTGCCTGGACTACCCCCGGGACTAGCGGGAGTCACTCCTACGAGCAGTACTTC. The whole variable domain, filled in from reference TRBV30 and TRBJ2-7, reads SQTIHQWPATLVQPVGSPLSLECTVEGTSNPNLYWYRQAAGRGLQLLFYSVGIGQISSEVPQNLSASRPQDRQFILSSKKLLLSDSGFYLCAWTTPGTSGSHSYEQYFGPGTRLTVT.

To note about this clone: At the DNA level, this CDR3 is encoded by other sequences in the same sample as well. This rearrangement joins TRBV3-1 (or the pseudogene TRBV3-2) to TRBJ2-3, with 11 bases identical to TRBD2. The CDR3 length is 16 residues. The V and J ends lost 5 bases and 2 bases, in that order; junction bases with no gene match: 6. Germline V CDR1 and CDR2: LGHDT, YNNKEL (reference sequence). The CDR3 DNA is TGTGCCAGCAGCGCAACTAGCGGGAGTAACACAGATACGCAGTATTTT. Translated, it gives CASSATSGSNTDTQYF.

The chain has TRBV19 and TRBJ1-2; 7 bases are a match to TRBD1. There are 13 residues in the CDR3. The germline V gene encodes CDR1 LNHDA and CDR2 SQIVND (reference sequence). V trimming: 6 bases; J trimming: 1 base; junction bases outside the gene matches: 2. The CDR3 loop is CASRRQGNYGYTF. Here the CDR3 DNA reads TGTGCCAGTAGACGACAGGGTAACTATGGCTACACCTTC. The full variable domain, completed using reference TRBV19 and TRBJ1-2, is DGGITQSPKYLFRKEGQNVTLSCEQNLNHDAMYWYRQDPGQGLRLIYYSQIVNDFQKGDIAEGYSVSREKKESFPLTVTSAQKNPTAFYLCASRRQGNYGYTFGSGTRLTVV.

The CDR3 region has the DNA TGTGCCAGCAGCTTAGTATCGGCGGGACTTAACAATGAGCAGTTCTTC. Residues: CASSLVSAGLNNEQFF. J is TRBJ2-1 and V is TRBV7-8, with D possibly TRBD2 on 6 matching bases. CDR1 is SGHVS, CDR2 FQNEAQ, per germline. The V end was cut by 1 base, the J end by 5 bases, with 15 bases between. CDR3 length: 16 amino acids.

V usage is TRBV28 and J usage is TRBJ2-7, with D possibly TRBD2 on 6 matching bases. V dropped 2 bases and J dropped 6 bases, with 20 bases sitting between them. This CDR3 contains 16 residues. From germline, CDR1 is MDHEN and CDR2 SYDVKM. The CDR3 protein is CASSLVRPSGSAEQYF. CDR3 sequence (DNA): TGTGCCAGCAGTTTAGTCAGACCGAGCGGGTCCGCCGAGCAGTACTTC.

With regard to this clone: The identical CDR3 is also encoded by other nucleotide sequences in the sample. The chain couples TRBV18 to TRBJ2-1; TRBD2 agrees at 10 bases. The CDR3 is 15 amino acids. V gave up 6 bases and J gave up 0 bases; unmatched junction bases: 2. Germline CDR1 KGHSH, CDR2 LQKENI. CDR3 DNA: TGTGCCAGCTCGCCTAGCGGGGGCTCCTACAATGAGCAGTTCTTC. Its translation: CASSPSGGSYNEQFF.

Note on this clone: One end of the junction does not line up with germline, which may come from a read error. V is TRBV7-2 and J is TRBJ2-7, with TRBD2 matching over 9 bases. CDR3 length: 16 residues. The V gene's germline CDR1 is SGHTA and CDR2 FQGNSA. CDR3 in DNA: TGTGCCAGCAGCTTAGGGGGACTAGCTTCGGCCTACCAGCAGTACTTC. It yields the protein CASSLGGLASAYQQYF.

The chain has TRBV9 and TRBJ1-1; tentative D call: TRBD1 (5 bases). The CDR3 has 14 residues. Germline-derived CDR1 and CDR2 are SGDLS and YYNGEE. V was trimmed by 6 bases and J by 0 bases, leaving 12 bases between them. CDR3 in amino acids: CASKKGQMNTEAFF. For the CDR3, the DNA is TGTGCCAGCAAAAAGGGGCAGATGAACACTGAAGCTTTCTTT.

V and J are TRBV7-9 and TRBJ1-2; D is unresolved. V lost 5 bases, J lost 5 bases, and 12 bases lay in between. The germline V gene encodes CDR1 SEHNR and CDR2 FQNEAQ (reference sequence). This CDR3 is 13 amino acids long. The CDR3 region is CASSPETGYGYTF. CDR3 nucleotides: TGTGCCAGCAGCCCGGAGACGGGGTATGGCTACACCTTC.

This chain links TRBV5-1 with TRBJ2-1, with TRBD2 matching 14 bases. Germline-derived CDR1 and CDR2 are SGHRS and YFSETQ. The junction had 9 bases not matched to a gene; V was cut back by 4 bases and J by 6 bases. This CDR3 has 17 residues. The CDR3 DNA follows: TGCGCCAGCAGCCGCCCCGGGACTAGCGGGGGTGGCAATGAGCAGTTCTTC. This codes for CASSRPGTSGGGNEQFF.

There are a few counts of this clone. The J gene is TRBJ2-7, the V gene TRBV13, with 12 bases fitting TRBD2. This CDR3 comprises 17 residues. The V segment lost 2 bases and the J segment 0 bases; nucleotides outside the gene matches: 5. From germline, CDR1 is PRHDT and CDR2 FYEKMQ (reference sequence). The CDR3 nucleotides read TGTGCCAGCAGCTTATCTAGCGGGAGGGCGAGCTCCTACGAGCAGTACTTC. This translates into CASSLSSGRASSYEQYF.

The chain combines TRBV5-1 with TRBJ1-4; no firm D call. The length of the CDR3 is 15 residues. Trimming removed 0 bases at V and 3 bases at J, with 9 bases between. Germline-derived CDR1 and CDR2 are SGHRS and YFSETQ. The CDR3 region has the DNA TGCGCCAGCAGCTTGGAAGGAACAGCTAATGAAAAACTGTTTTTT. Its translation is CASSLEGTANEKLFF.

The genes are TRBV27 and TRBJ1-4; D is perhaps TRBD1 (5 bases). V lost 4 bases and J 4 bases, leaving 13 bases between the germline ends. The CDR3 length is 15 residues. Germline CDR1 and CDR2: MNHEY and SMNVEV (reference sequence). The CDR3 DNA sequence: TGTGCCAGCAGTTCCCTAGGGGCAAGTAATGAAAAACTGTTTTTT. This gives the protein CASSSLGASNEKLFF. Using reference TRBV27 and TRBJ1-4 for the parts outside the CDR3, the full variable domain is EAQVTQNPRYLITVTGKKLTVTCSQNMNHEYMSWYRQDPGLGLRQIYYSMNVEVTDKGDVPEGYKVSRKEKRNFPLILESPSPNQTSLYFCASSSLGASNEKLFFGSGTQLSVL.

This clone was recorded only once. The chain joins TRBV5-4 to TRBJ1-3; D not certain. CDR3 length: 13 amino acids. The germline gives CDR1 SGHNT, CDR2 YYREEE (reference sequence). Trimming cost V 9 bases and J 4 bases, with 14 bases left between them. The CDR3 coding sequence is TGTGCCACACATTCAATTCCCGGAAACACCATATATTTT. Its translation: CATHSIPGNTIYF.

This rearrangement joins TRBV30 to TRBJ2-2; 7 nucleotides line up with TRBD1. V was pared by 2 bases and J by 7 bases, with 13 bases of the junction left unmatched. The germline V gene has CDR1 GTSNPN and CDR2 SVGIG (reference sequence). The CDR3 loop spans 16 amino acids. The CDR3 DNA reads as TGTGCCTGGAGTCCATCTAGACAGGGTTGGGTCGGGGAGCTGTTTTTT. It specifies CAWSPSRQGWVGELFF.